This T cell receptor beta chain was identified in a study of shared clonotypes between healthy human individuals. Sequencing used immunoSEQ multiplex PCR; TCRdb keeps in-frame clones, though not all of them. The repertoire holds about 490,000 clones, with 70% to 80% as singletons. In its sample, this clone was seen once. The antigen remains undetermined. A junction boundary mismatches the germline segment, possibly from a read error. Whole-study results and caveats: Sharing of clonotypes among donors was expected to vary with sequencing depth.

Donors were healthy HIV-negative adults without recently reported acute infections or vaccinations. The CDR3 is 16 residues long. Germline V gene sequence: CDR1 SNHLY, CDR2 FYNNEI. This sequence joins TRBV2 and TRBJ2-2; the D gene is possibly TRBD2 (7 bases). This receptor was identified in a woman between 35 and 50 years old in good health. Some clones in this sample may be carry-over from other donors' samples. Input material: PBMCs. CDR3 region: CAGSGRRGGSTGELFF. DNA for the CDR3: TGTGCCGGCAGTGGCCGGAGGGGGGGCTCCACCGGGGAGCTGTTTTTT. Full variable domain (missing parts from reference TRBV2 and TRBJ2-2): EPEVTQTPSHQVTQMGQEVILRCVPISNHLYFYWYRQILGQKVEFLVSFYNNEISEKSEIFDDQFSVERPDGSNFTLKIRSTKLEDSAMYFCAGSGRRGGSTGELFFGEGSRLTVL.